This TCR beta chain comes out of a study of regulatory T cells in long-lasting Graves disease. General study findings and limits: Authors noted too few samples as a limitation.

Time point in this sample: persistent/refractory GD, antithyroid drugs over 5 years with positive TRAb. PBMCs provided the RNA from which the TCR library was made. Collection of peripheral blood (around 10 milliliters) was done using EDTA tubes. The table lists this clonotype with many counts. Its antigen is still unknown. CDR1 MNHNS and CDR2 SASEGT come from the germline V gene. The CDR3 length is 13 residues. V lost 8 bases, J lost 3 bases, and 14 bases lay in between. Construction of TCR beta libraries relied on iRepertoire HTBI primers and on Arm-PCR targeting CDR3 regions. Using its own MiXCR run on the multiplex PCR reads, TCRdb lists one record per CDR3 protein. This table holds 400,000 to 500,000 distinct CDR3 sequences, 20% to 25% found once.

This material consisted of peripheral blood mononuclear cells (PBMCs), taken when the disease was refractory, from a patient treated with antithyroid drugs. The chain joins TRBV6-1 to TRBJ2-7; the D gene is possibly TRBD1 (5 bases). The receptor was isolated from a female donor with Graves disease. The CDR3 protein is CASGSDKIYEQYF. As DNA, the CDR3 is TGTGCCAGCGGCTCGGACAAGATCTACGAGCAGTACTTC.